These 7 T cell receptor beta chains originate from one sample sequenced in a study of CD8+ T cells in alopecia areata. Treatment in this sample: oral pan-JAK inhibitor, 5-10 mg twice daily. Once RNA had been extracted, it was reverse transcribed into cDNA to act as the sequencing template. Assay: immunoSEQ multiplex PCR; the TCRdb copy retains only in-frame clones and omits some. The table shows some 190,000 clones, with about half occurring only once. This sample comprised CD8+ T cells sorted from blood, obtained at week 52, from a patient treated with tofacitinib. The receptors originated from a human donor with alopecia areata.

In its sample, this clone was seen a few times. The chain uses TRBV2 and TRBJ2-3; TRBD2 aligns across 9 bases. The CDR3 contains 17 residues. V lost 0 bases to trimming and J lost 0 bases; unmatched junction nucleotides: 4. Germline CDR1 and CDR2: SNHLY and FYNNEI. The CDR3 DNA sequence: TGTGCCAGCAGTGAAGCGCTTGGGACTAGCAGCACAGATACGCAGTATTTT. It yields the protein CASSEALGTSSTDTQYF.

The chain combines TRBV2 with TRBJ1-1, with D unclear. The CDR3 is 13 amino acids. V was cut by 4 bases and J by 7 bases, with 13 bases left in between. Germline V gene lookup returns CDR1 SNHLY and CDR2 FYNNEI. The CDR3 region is CASSGQVGSEAFF. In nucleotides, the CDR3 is TGTGCCAGCAGTGGACAAGTAGGGAGTGAAGCTTTCTTT.

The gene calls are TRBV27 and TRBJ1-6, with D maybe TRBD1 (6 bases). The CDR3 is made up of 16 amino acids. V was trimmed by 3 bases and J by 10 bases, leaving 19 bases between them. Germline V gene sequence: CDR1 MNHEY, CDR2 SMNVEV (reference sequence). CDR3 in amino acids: CASSFLTGQSESPLHF. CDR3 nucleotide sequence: TGTGCCAGCAGTTTCCTGACGGGACAATCGGAATCACCCCTCCACTTT.

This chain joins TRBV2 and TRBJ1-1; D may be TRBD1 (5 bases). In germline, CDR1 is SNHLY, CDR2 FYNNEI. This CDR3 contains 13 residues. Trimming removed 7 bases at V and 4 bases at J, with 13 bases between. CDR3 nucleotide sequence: TGTGCCAGCATTCGGGACGGGATCACTGAAGCTTTCTTT. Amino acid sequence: CASIRDGITEAFF.

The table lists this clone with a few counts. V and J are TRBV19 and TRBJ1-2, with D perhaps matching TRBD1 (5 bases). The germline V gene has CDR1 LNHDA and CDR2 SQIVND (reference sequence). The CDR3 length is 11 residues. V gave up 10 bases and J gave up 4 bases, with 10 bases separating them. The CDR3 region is CAIGTAYGYTF. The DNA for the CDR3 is TGTGCCATCGGGACTGCCTATGGCTACACCTTC.

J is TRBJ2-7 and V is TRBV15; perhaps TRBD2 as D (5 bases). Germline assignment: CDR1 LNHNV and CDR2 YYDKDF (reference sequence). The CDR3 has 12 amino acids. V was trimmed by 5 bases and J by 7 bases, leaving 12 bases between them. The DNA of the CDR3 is TGTGCCACCAGCTCCCGACCGGGGGAGCAGTACTTC. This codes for CATSSRPGEQYF.

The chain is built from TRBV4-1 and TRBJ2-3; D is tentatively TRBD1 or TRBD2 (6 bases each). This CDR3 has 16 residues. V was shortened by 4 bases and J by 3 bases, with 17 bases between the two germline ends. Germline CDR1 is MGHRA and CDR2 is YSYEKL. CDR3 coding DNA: TGCGCCAGCAGCCCAGAACAGGGACTGCGAACAGATACGCAGTATTTT. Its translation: CASSPEQGLRTDTQYF.